A single sample gave rise to the 15 T cell receptor beta chains below, sequenced in a study of shared clonotypes between healthy human individuals. Clones were read by immunoSEQ multiplex PCR, and TCRdb kept only the in-frame ones, dropping some. The sample shows 2 million to 2.5 million clones, 80% to 95% of them seen only once. Sequencing was performed on naive CD4+ T cells from PBMCs. The subset is: CD45RA+ positively selected. The source of these receptors is a young man in good health. Some clones in this sample may be carry-over from other donors' samples.

V usage is TRBV6-6 and J usage is TRBJ2-5; 10 bases are shared with TRBD1. The CDR3 consists of 16 residues. The V and J ends lost 2 bases and 2 bases, in that order; junction bases with no gene match: 5. CDR1 and CDR2 (germline): MNHNY, SVGAGI (reference sequence). CDR3 coding DNA: TGTGCCAGCAGTTACAAGCGACAGGGGGCTCAAGAGACCCAGTACTTC. Amino acid sequence: CASSYKRQGAQETQYF.

There are a few counts of this clone. The CDR3 DNA sequence: TGTGCCACCCGCCTAGCGGAGGGCACCGGGGAGCTGTTTTTT. It translates to CATRLAEGTGELFF. The genes are TRBV10-3 and TRBJ2-2; 7 bases map to TRBD2. Trimming cost V 10 bases and J 4 bases; bases outside gene matches: 9. Per the germline V gene, CDR1 is ENHRY and CDR2 is SYGVKD. This CDR3 region has 14 residues.

The chain carries TRBV30 and TRBJ1-5; D may be TRBD1 (6 bases). Trimming removed 2 bases from V and 2 bases from J, with 16 bases in between. The CDR3 totals 16 residues. Germline V gives CDR1 GTSNPN, CDR2 SVGIG (reference sequence). This chain's CDR3 is CAWSRGAWTGNQPQHF. The CDR3 DNA sequence: TGTGCCTGGAGTAGGGGGGCGTGGACAGGCAATCAGCCCCAGCATTTT.

V usage is TRBV5-4 and J usage is TRBJ2-6; unclear D gene. V lost 1 base and J lost 4, with 6 bases in between. Per the germline V gene, CDR1 is SGHNT and CDR2 is YYREEE (reference sequence). The CDR3 consists of 14 residues. The CDR3 is CASSLFGGANVLTF. DNA of the CDR3: TGTGCCAGCAGCTTGTTTGGGGGGGCCAACGTCCTGACTTTC.

The rearrangement uses TRBV7-9 and TRBJ1-2; the match to TRBD1 covers 10 bases. The CDR3 contains 15 residues. Germline CDR1 and CDR2: SEHNR and FQNEAQ (reference sequence). V shed 5 bases and J 4 bases; nucleotides not matched to a gene: 7. The CDR3 spells CASSPRRQGAYGYTF. The CDR3 coding sequence is TGTGCCAGCAGCCCCCGTCGACAGGGGGCCTATGGCTACACCTTC. Supplemented by reference TRBV7-9 and TRBJ1-2, the full variable domain reads DTGVSQNPRHKITKRGQNVTFRCDPISEHNRLYWYRQTLGQGPEFLTYFQNEAQLEKSRLLSDRFSAERPKGSFSTLEIQRTEQGDSAMYLCASSPRRQGAYGYTFGSGTRLTVV.

With respect to this clone: This sample includes further DNA sequences coding for the same CDR3. V is TRBV11-3 and J is TRBJ2-5, with D perhaps TRBD2 (5 bases). This CDR3 spans 13 amino acids. V lost 5 bases to trimming and J lost 2 bases, with 9 bases between them. Germline V gene sequence: CDR1 SGHNT, CDR2 YENEEA. CDR3 nucleotides: TGTGCCAGCAGCCTGGGGAGACAAGAGACCCAGTACTTC. Protein product: CASSLGRQETQYF.

This sequence joins TRBV5-1 and TRBJ2-5, with D possibly being TRBD1 (5 bases). V was pared by 5 bases and J by 7 bases, with 9 bases between. The CDR3 is made up of 11 amino acids. Germline values: CDR1 SGHRS, CDR2 YFSETQ. The CDR3: CASRGRGTQYF. CDR3 coding DNA: TGCGCCAGCAGGGGTAGGGGGACCCAGTACTTC.

V usage is TRBV28 and J usage is TRBJ2-5; D is possibly TRBD1 (6 bases). CDR3 size: 15 residues. Deletions cut 4 bases from V and 2 bases from J, with 14 bases between. Germline CDR1 reads MDHEN; CDR2 reads SYDVKM. The CDR3: CASSSTGIGQETQYF. The CDR3 DNA reads as TGTGCCAGCAGTTCGACAGGAATTGGGCAAGAGACCCAGTACTTC.

The V gene is TRBV29-1, the J gene TRBJ1-2, with 10 positions matching TRBD1. This CDR3 region has 17 residues. Unmatched junction bases numbered 13, after V lost 3 bases and J lost 3 bases. CDR1 and CDR2 from the germline V gene are SQVTM and ANQGSEA. CDR3: CSVDRQGALGLDYGYTF. The CDR3 DNA reads as TGCAGCGTTGACAGACAGGGGGCGCTTGGCCTGGACTATGGCTACACCTTC.

The chain combines TRBV7-3 with TRBJ2-5; 11 bases are a match to TRBD2. The V gene's germline CDR1 is SGHTA and CDR2 FQGTGA. This CDR3 is built from 18 residues. Trimming at V came to 3 bases and at J to 5 bases, leaving 14 bases not matched to a gene. The CDR3 sequence: CASSLGLAVPKEGETQYF. In DNA, the CDR3 is TGTGCCAGCAGCTTGGGACTAGCGGTCCCGAAGGAAGGGGAGACCCAGTACTTC.

The chain recombines TRBV11-3 with TRBJ2-1; 8 bases are shared with TRBD2. Germline trimming cut 0 bases from V and 9 bases from J; bases unmatched to any gene: 4. In germline, CDR1 is SGHNT, CDR2 YENEEA. The CDR3 runs to 14 residues. CDR3 region: CASSLDGSGSEQFF. CDR3 DNA sequence: TGTGCCAGCAGCTTAGACGGGAGCGGGAGTGAGCAGTTCTTC.

The chain links TRBV7-2 to TRBJ2-3; the match to TRBD2 covers 10 bases. This CDR3 region has 15 residues. Trimming cost V 5 bases and J 3 bases; bases outside gene matches: 5. CDR1 and CDR2 (germline): SGHTA, FQGNSA. In DNA form, the CDR3 reads TGTGCCAGCAGCCCGCCTAGCGGGAGAACAGATACGCAGTATTTT. Protein: CASSPPSGRTDTQYF.

In the case of this clone: A much more abundant neighbour one base away suggests this may be a read error. Other DNA sequences from this sample encode an identical CDR3 as well. The J gene is TRBJ2-7, the V gene TRBV7-2, with D unclear. Trimming took 2 bases from V and 2 from J, leaving 1 base between them. This CDR3 contains 11 residues. Germline lookup yields CDR1 SGHTA and CDR2 FQGNSA. In nucleotides, the CDR3 is TGTGCCAGCAGCTTACCCTACGAGCAGTACTTC. Its translation is CASSLPYEQYF. Full variable domain (outside the CDR3, taken from reference TRBV7-2 and TRBJ2-7): GAGVSQSPSNKVTEKGKDVELRCDPISGHTALYWYRQSLGQGLEFLIYFQGNSAPDKSGLPSDRFSAERTGGSVSTLTIQRTQQEDSAVYLCASSLPYEQYFGPGTRLTVT.

The chain combines TRBV28 with TRBJ2-1, with 8 nucleotides matching TRBD1. Germline V gene sequence: CDR1 MDHEN, CDR2 SYDVKM. After removal of 3 bases from V and 6 bases from J, the junction contained 4 bases not matched to a gene. This CDR3 has 14 residues. The CDR3 is CASSFHTGGNEQFF. CDR3 DNA: TGTGCCAGCAGTTTCCATACAGGGGGCAATGAGCAGTTCTTC.

The CDR3 coding sequence is TGCGCCAGCAGCCCCGCCCTCAGGGATACGCAGTATTTT. Its protein is CASSPALRDTQYF. The chain recombines TRBV5-1 with TRBJ2-3; D unresolved. Trimming shortened V by 4 bases and J by 6 bases, and 12 bases separated the two germline ends. Germline loops: CDR1 SGHRS, CDR2 YFSETQ. The CDR3 has 13 amino acids.